Listed here is a single T cell receptor beta chain. The sample comes from a study of blood T cell repertoires in COVID-19. For the study at large: The analysed material was cDNA or gDNA that came from T cells, B-cell-depleted T cells, or PBMCs.

Adults between about 18 and 95 years of age took part from some 25 US areas. Participants were placed into cohorts based on the clinical history they reported. As originally analysed: Amplification with reference gene primers provided the estimates of nucleated cell counts. Measured with immunoSEQ multiplex PCR; TCRdb has only the in-frame clones, and not every one. The V and J calls and clone size come from that table; D and trimming were worked out from the DNA. The data contain some 200,000 clones, 85% to 90% of them seen just once; the ten biggest clones take up approximately 2.8%. This sequence was found in a woman aged 45-60 years in a cohort exposed to, infected with or recovered from COVID-19 (not recorded which). Sequenced input: PBMCs or T cells enriched from blood (not recorded which).

CDR3: CASSLPGTSLRETQYF. The CDR3 bases are TGTGCCAGCAGCTTGCCCGGGACAAGTTTGCGGGAGACCCAGTACTTC. The genes are TRBV5-4 and TRBJ2-5; perhaps TRBD1 as D (6 bases). Trimming shortened V by 1 base and J by 5 bases, and 18 bases separated the two germline ends. This CDR3 is 16 amino acids long. Germline CDR1 SGHNT, CDR2 YYREEE (reference sequence).